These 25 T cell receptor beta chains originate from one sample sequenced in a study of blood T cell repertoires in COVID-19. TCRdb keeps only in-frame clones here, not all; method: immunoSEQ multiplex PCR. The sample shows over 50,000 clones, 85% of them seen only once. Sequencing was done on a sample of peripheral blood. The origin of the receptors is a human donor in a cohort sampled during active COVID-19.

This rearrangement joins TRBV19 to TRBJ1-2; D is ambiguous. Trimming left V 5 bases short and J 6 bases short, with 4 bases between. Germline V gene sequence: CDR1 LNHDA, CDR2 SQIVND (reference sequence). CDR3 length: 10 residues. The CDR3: CASSSNGYTF. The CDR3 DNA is TGTGCCAGTAGTTCTAATGGCTACACCTTC.

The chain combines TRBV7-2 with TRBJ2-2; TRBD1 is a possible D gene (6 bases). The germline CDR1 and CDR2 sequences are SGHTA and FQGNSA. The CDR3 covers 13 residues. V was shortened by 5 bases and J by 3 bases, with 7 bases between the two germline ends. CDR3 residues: CASSDRYTGELFF. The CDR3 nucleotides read TGTGCCAGCAGCGACAGGTACACCGGGGAGCTGTTTTTT.

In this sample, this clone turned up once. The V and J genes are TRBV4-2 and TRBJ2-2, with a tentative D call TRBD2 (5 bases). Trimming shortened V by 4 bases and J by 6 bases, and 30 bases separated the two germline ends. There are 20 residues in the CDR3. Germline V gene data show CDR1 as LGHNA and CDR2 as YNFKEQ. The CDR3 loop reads CASSPPPNQRFAEGSGELFF. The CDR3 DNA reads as TGTGCCAGCAGCCCCCCTCCTAATCAGCGATTCGCCGAGGGATCCGGGGAGCTGTTTTTT.

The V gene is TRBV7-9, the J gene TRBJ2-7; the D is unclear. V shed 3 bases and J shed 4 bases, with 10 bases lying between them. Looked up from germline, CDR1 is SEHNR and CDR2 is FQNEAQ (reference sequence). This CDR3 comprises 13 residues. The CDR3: CASSLGQNYEQYF. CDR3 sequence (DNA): TGTGCCAGCAGCTTGGGCCAGAATTACGAGCAGTACTTC.

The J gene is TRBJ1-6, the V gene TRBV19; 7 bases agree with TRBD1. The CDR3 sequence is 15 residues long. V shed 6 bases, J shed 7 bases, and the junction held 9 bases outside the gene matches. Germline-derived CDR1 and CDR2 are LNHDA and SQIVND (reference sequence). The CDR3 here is CASSPDRVRNSPLHF. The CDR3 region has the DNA TGTGCCAGTAGCCCTGACAGGGTTCGGAATTCACCCCTCCACTTT.

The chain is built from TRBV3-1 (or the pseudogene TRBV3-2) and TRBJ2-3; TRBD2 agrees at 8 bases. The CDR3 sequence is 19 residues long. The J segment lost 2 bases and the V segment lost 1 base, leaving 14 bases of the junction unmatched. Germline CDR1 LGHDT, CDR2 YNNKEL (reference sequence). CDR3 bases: TGTGCCAGCAGCCAAGGAGGGATTCAGGCGGGAGGCCCCACAGATACGCAGTATTTT. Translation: CASSQGGIQAGGPTDTQYF.

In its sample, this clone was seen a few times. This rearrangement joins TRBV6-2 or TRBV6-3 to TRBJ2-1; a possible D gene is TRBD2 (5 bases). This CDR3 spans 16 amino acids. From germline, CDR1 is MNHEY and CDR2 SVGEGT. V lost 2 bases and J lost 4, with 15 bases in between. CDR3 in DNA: TGTGCCAGCAGTTACCTCCGACTATATCTATACAATGAGCAGTTCTTC. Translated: CASSYLRLYLYNEQFF.

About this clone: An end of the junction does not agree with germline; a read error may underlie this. The CDR3 bases are TGTGCCAGCAGGCCGTCCTGGGGCCTCTCGCTCTTC. It codes for CASRPSWGLSLF. V usage is TRBV7-3 and J usage is TRBJ2-1; D may be TRBD1 (5 bases). The CDR3 runs to 12 residues. Germline assignment: CDR1 SGHTA and CDR2 FQGTGA.

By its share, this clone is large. The CDR3 loop is CASSDRGPPEKLFF. The CDR3 DNA follows: TGTGCCAGCAGTGACAGGGGGCCTCCTGAAAAACTGTTTTTT. This rearrangement joins TRBV6-1 to TRBJ1-4; 8 bases are a match to TRBD1. CDR1 is MNHNS, CDR2 SASEGT, per germline. The CDR3 runs to 14 residues. With 3 bases clipped from V and 7 bases from J, the junction kept 4 bases outside the gene matches.

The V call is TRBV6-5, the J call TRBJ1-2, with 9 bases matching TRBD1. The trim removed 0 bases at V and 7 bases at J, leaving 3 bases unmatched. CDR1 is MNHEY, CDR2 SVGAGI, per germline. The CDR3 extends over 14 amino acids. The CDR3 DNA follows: TGTGCCAGCAGTTACTCAACAGGGGGCTCTGGCTACACCTTC. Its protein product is CASSYSTGGSGYTF.

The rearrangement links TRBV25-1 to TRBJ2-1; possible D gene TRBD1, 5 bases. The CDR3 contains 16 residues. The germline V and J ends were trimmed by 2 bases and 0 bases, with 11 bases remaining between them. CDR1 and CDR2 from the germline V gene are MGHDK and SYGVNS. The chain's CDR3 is CASSETRGNSYNEQFF. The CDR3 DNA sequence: TGTGCCAGCAGTGAAACAAGGGGAAACTCCTACAATGAGCAGTTCTTC.

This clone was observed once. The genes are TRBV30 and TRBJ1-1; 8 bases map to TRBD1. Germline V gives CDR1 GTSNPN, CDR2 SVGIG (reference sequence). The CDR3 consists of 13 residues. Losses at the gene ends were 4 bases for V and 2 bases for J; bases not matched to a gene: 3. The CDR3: CAWIDRGNTEAFF. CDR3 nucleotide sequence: TGTGCCTGGATCGACAGGGGTAACACTGAAGCTTTCTTT.

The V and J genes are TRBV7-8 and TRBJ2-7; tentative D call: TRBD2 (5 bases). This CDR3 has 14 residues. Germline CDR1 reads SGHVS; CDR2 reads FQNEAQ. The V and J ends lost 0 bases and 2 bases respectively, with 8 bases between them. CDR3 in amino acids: CASSLAGVAYEQYF. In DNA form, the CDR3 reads TGTGCCAGCAGCTTAGCGGGAGTCGCCTACGAGCAGTACTTC.

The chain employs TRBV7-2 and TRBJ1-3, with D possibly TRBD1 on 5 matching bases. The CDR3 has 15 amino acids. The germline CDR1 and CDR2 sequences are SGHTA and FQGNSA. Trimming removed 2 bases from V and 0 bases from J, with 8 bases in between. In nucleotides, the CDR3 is TGTGCCAGCAGCTTACCGACAGCCTCTGGAAACACCATATATTTT. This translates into CASSLPTASGNTIYF.

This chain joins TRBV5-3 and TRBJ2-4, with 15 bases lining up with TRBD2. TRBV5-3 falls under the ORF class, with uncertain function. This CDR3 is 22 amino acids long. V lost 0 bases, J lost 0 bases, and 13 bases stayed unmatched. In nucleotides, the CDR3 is TGTGCCAGAAGCTTGGTCCCGGGACTAGCGGGAGGAAGGGGGCTAGCCAAAAACATTCAGTACTTC. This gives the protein CARSLVPGLAGGRGLAKNIQYF.

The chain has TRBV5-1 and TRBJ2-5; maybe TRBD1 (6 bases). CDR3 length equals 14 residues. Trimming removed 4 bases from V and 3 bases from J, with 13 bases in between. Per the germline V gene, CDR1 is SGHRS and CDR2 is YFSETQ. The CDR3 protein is CASSMSGQKETQYF. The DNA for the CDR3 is TGCGCCAGCAGCATGTCCGGACAGAAAGAGACCCAGTACTTC.

CDR3 nucleotides: TGCAGCGTTCCCCAAGATAGCGGGAGGGCCGGTATCGGTGAGCAGTTCTTC. Translated, it gives CSVPQDSGRAGIGEQFF. The chain combines TRBV29-1 with TRBJ2-1; 11 bases agree with TRBD2. The CDR3 has 17 residues. From germline, CDR1 is SQVTM and CDR2 ANQGSEA. J lost 9 bases, V lost 5 bases, and 18 bases had no gene match.

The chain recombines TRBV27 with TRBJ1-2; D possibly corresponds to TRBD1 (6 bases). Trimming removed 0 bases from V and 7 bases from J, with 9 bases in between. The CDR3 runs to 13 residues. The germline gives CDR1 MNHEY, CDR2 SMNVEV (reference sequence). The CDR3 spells CASSLSTGRGYTF. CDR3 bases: TGTGCCAGCAGTTTATCGACAGGTCGTGGCTACACCTTC.

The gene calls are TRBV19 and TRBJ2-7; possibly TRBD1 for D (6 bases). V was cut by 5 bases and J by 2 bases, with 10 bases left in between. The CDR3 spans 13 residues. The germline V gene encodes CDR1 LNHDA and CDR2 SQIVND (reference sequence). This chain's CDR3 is CASSRDTAYEQYF. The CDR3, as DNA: TGTGCCAGTAGTCGGGACACCGCCTACGAGCAGTACTTC.

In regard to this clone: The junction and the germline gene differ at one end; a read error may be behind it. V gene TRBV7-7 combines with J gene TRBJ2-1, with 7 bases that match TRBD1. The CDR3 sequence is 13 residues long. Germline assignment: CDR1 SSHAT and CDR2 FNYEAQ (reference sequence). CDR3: CASSLDRVGEQFF. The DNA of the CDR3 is TGTGCTAGCAGCTTAGACAGGGTCGGAGAGCAGTTCTTC. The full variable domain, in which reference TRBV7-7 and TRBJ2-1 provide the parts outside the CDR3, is GAGVSQSPRYKVTKRGQDVTLRCDPISSHATLYWYQQALGQGPEFLTYFNYEAQPDKSGLPSDRFSAERPEGSISTLTIQRTEQRDSAMYRCASSLDRVGEQFFGPGTRLTVL.

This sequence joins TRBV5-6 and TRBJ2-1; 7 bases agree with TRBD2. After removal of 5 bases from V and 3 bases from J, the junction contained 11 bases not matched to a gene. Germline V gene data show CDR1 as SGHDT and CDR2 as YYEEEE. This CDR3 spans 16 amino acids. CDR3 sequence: CASSPLERGVYNEQFF. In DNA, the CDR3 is TGTGCCAGCAGTCCCCTTGAGCGGGGAGTCTACAATGAGCAGTTCTTC.

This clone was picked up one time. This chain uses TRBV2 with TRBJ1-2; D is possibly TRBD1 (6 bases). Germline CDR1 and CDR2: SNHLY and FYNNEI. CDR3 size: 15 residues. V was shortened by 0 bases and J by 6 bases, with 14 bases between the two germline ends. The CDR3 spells CASSEATGIGHGYTF. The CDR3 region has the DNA TGTGCCAGCAGTGAAGCCACAGGGATTGGCCATGGCTACACCTTC.

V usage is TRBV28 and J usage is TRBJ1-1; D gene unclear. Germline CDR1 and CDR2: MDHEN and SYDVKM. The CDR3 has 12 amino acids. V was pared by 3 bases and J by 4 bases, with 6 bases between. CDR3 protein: CASSFSFTEAFF. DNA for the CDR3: TGTGCCAGCAGTTTCTCTTTCACTGAAGCTTTCTTT.

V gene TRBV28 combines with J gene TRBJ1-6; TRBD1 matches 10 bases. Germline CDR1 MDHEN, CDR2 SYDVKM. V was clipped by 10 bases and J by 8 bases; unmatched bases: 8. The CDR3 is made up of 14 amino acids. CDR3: CATLRDRGHSPLHF. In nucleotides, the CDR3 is TGTGCCACCTTAAGGGACAGGGGTCATTCACCCCTCCACTTT. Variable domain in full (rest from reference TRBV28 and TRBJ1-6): DVKVTQSSRYLVKRTGEKVFLECVQDMDHENMFWYRQDPGLGLRLIYFSYDVKMKEKGDIPEGYSVSREKKERFSLILESASTNQTSMYLCATLRDRGHSPLHFGNGTRLTVT.

The CDR3 bases are TGTGCCAGCAGCTATGCTACACTGGGGGAGGGAGAAAAACTGTTTTTT. Residues: CASSYATLGEGEKLFF. This chain links TRBV2 with TRBJ1-4; a possible D gene is TRBD1 (5 bases). Germline values: CDR1 SNHLY, CDR2 FYNNEI. Between the trimmed V and J ends, which lost 6 bases and 8 bases, there was a span of 22 bases. The length of the CDR3 is 16 residues.